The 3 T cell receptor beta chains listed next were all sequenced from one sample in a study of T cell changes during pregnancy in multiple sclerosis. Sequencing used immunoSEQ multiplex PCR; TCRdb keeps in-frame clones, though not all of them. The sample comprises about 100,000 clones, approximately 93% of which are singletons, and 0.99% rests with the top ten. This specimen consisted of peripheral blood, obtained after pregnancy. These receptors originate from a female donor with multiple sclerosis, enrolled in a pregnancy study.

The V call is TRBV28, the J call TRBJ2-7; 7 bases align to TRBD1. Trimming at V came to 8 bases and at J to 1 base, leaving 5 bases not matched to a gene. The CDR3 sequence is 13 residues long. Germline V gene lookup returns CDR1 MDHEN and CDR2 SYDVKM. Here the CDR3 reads CASVETGSYEQYF. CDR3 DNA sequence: TGTGCCAGCGTCGAGACAGGGTCCTACGAGCAGTACTTC.

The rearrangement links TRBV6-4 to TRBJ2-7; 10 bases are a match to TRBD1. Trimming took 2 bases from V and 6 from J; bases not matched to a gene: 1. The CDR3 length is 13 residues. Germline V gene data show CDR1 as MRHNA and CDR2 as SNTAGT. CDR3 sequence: CASSDGDRGEQYF. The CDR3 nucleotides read TGTGCCAGCAGTGACGGGGACAGGGGCGAGCAGTACTTC.

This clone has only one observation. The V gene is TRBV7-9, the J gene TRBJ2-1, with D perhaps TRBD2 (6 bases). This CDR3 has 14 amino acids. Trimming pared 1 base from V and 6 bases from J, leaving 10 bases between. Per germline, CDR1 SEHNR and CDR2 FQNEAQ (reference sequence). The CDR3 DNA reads TGTGCCAGCAGCTTAGTCGGGCGGGGCAATGAGCAGTTCTTC. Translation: CASSLVGRGNEQFF. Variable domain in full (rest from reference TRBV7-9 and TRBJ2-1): DTGVSQNPRHKITKRGQNVTFRCDPISEHNRLYWYRQTLGQGPEFLTYFQNEAQLEKSRLLSDRFSAERPKGSFSTLEIQRTEQGDSAMYLCASSLVGRGNEQFFGPGTRLTVL.